The source of this T cell receptor (beta chain) is a study of blood T cell repertoires in COVID-19. About the research overall: The United States, Italy and Spain supplied acute and convalescent COVID-19 samples. T cells, B-cell-depleted T cells, or PBMCs provided the cDNA or gDNA that served as material.

This CDR3 contains 14 residues. The germline gives CDR1 LNHDA, CDR2 SQIVND (reference sequence). After removal of 3 bases from V and 4 bases from J, the junction contained 4 bases not matched to a gene. The authors' processing: Nucleated cell number was recorded as an estimate derived from reference gene primer amplification. Assay: immunoSEQ multiplex PCR; the TCRdb copy retains only in-frame clones and omits some. V, J and clone size reflect that table, while D and trimming were determined from the DNA. The data contain some 120,000 clones, approximately 82% of them singletons. The specimen sequenced was peripheral blood. The chain uses TRBV19 and TRBJ1-2; 8 bases align to TRBD1. This clonotype originated in a man younger than 40 with acute or convalescent COVID-19. In DNA form, the CDR3 reads TGTGCCAGTAGTATGACAGGGGCGGTCTATGGCTACACCTTC. It specifies CASSMTGAVYGYTF.